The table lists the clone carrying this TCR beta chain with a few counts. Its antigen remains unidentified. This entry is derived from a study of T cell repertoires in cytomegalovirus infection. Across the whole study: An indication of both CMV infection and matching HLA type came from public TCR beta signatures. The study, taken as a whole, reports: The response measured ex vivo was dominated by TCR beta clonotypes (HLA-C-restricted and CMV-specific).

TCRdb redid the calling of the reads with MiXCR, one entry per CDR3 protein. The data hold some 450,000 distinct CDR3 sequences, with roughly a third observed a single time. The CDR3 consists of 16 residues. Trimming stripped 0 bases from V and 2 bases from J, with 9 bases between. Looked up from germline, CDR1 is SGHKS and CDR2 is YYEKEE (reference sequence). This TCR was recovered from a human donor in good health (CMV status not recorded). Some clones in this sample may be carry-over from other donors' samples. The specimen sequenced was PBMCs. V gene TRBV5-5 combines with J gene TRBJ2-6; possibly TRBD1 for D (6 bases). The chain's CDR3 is CASSLGTDPGANVLTF. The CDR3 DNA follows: TGTGCCAGCAGCTTGGGGACAGACCCTGGGGCCAACGTCCTGACTTTC.